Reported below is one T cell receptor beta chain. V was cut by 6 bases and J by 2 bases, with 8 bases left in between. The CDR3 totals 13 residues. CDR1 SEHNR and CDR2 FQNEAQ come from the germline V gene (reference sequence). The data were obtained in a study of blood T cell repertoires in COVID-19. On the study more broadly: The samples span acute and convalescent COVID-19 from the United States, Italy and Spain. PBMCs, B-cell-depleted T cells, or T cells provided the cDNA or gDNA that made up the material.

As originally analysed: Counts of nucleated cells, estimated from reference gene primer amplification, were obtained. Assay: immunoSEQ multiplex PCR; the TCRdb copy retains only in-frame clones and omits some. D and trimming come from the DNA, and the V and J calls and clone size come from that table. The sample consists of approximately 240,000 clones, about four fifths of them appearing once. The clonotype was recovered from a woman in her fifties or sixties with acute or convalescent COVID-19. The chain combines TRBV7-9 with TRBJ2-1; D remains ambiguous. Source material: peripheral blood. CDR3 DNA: TGTGCCAGCAGTTCGCTAACCTACAATGAGCAGTTCTTC. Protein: CASSSLTYNEQFF. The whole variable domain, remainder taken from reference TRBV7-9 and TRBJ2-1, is DTGVSQNPRHKITKRGQNVTFRCDPISEHNRLYWYRQTLGQGPEFLTYFQNEAQLEKSRLLSDRFSAERPKGSFSTLEIQRTEQGDSAMYLCASSSLTYNEQFFGPGTRLTVL.